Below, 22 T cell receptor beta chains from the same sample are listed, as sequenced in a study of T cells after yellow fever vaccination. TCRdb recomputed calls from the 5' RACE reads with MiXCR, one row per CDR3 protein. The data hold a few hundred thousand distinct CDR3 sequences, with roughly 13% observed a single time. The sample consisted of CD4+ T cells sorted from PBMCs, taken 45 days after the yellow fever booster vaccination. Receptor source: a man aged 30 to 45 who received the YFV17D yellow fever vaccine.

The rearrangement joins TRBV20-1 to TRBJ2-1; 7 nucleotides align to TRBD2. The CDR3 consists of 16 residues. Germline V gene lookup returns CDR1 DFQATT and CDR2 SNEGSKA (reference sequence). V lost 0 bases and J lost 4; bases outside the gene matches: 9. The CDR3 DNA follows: TGCAGTGCTAGAGATTGGGTTAGCGGGTCTTACAATGAGCAGTTCTTC. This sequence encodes CSARDWVSGSYNEQFF.

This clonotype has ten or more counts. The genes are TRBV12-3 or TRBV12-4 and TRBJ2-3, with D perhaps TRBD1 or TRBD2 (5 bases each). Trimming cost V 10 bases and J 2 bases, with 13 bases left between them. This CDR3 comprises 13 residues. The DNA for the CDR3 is TGTGCCACTAGGGGACCCCCCACAGATACGCAGTATTTT. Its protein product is CATRGPPTDTQYF.

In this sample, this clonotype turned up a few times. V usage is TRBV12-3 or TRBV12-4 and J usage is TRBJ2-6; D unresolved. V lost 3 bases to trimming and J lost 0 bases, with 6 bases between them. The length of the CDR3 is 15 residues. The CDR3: CASSFLGSGANVLTF. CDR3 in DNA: TGTGCCAGCAGTTTTCTGGGCTCTGGGGCCAACGTCCTGACTTTC.

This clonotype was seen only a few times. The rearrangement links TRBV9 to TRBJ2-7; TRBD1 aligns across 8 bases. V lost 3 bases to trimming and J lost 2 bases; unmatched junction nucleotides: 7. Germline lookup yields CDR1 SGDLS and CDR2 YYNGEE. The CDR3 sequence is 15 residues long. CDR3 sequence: CASSAKQGATYEQYF. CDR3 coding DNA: TGTGCCAGCAGCGCCAAGCAGGGGGCGACCTACGAGCAGTACTTC.

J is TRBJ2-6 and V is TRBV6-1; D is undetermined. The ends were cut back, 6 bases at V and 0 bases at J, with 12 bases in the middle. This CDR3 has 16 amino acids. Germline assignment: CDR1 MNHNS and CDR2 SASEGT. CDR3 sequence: CASRTPLGSGANVLTF. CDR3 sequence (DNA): TGTGCCAGCAGGACCCCTTTGGGCTCTGGGGCCAACGTCCTGACTTTC.

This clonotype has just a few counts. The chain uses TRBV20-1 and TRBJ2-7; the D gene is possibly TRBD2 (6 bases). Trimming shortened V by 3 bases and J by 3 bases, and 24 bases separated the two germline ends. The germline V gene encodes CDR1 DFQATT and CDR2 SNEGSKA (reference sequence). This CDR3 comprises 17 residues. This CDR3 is CSASLLSGLAMNYEQYF. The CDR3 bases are TGCAGTGCTAGTTTATTGTCGGGGCTAGCGATGAACTACGAGCAGTACTTC.

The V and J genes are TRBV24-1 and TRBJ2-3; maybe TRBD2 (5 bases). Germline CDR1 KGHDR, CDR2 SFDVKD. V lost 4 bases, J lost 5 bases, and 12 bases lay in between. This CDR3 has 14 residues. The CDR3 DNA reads TGTGCCACCAGTGACGGTGGGAGAGGAGATACGCAGTATTTT. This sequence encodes CATSDGGRGDTQYF.

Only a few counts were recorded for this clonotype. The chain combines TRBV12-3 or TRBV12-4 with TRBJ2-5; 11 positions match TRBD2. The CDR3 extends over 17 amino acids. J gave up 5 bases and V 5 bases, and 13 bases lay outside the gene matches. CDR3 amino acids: CASSLRTSGRKVETQYF. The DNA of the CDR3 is TGTGCCAGCAGTCTTCGGACTAGCGGGCGTAAGGTGGAGACCCAGTACTTC.

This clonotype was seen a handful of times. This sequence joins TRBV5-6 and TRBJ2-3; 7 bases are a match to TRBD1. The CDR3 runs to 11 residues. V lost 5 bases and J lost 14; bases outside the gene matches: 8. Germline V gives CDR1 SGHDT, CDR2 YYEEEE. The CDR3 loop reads CASRKGQKVYF. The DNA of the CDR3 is TGTGCCAGCAGAAAGGGACAGAAAGTGTATTTT.

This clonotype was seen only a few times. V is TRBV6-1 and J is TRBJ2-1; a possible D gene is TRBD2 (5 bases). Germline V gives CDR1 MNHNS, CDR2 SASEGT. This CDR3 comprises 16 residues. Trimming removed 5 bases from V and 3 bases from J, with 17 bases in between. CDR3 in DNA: TGTGCCAGCAGTCTAGAGGGTGCCGGCGGCTACAATGAGCAGTTCTTC. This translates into CASSLEGAGGYNEQFF.

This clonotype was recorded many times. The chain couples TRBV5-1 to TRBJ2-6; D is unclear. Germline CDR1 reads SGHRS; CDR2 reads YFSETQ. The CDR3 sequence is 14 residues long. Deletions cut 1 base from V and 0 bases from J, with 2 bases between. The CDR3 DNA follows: TGCGCCAGCAGCTTGTTCTCTGGGGCCAACGTCCTGACTTTC. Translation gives CASSLFSGANVLTF. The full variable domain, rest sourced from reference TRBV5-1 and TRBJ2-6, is KAGVTQTPRYLIKTRGQQVTLSCSPISGHRSVSWYQQTPGQGLQFLFEYFSETQRNKGNFPGRFSGRQFSNSRSEMNVSTLELGDSALYLCASSLFSGANVLTFGAGSRLTVL.

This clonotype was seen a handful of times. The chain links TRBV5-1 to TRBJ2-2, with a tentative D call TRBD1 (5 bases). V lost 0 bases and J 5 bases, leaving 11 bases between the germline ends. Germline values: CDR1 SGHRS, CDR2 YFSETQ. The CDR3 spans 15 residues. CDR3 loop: CASSLAVRETGELFF. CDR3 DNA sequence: TGCGCCAGCAGCTTGGCAGTCAGGGAAACCGGGGAGCTGTTTTTT.

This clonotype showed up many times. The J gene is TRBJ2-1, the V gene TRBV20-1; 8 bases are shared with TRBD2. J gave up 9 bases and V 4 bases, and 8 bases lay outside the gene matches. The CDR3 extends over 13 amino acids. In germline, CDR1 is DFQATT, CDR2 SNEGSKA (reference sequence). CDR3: CSATRLAPPEQFF. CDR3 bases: TGCAGTGCTACCCGACTAGCGCCCCCTGAGCAGTTCTTC.

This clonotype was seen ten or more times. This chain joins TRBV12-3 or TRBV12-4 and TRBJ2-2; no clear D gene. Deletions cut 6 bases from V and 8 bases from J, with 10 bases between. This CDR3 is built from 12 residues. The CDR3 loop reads CASSPTLGELFF. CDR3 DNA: TGTGCCAGCAGCCCTACGTTAGGGGAGCTGTTTTTT.

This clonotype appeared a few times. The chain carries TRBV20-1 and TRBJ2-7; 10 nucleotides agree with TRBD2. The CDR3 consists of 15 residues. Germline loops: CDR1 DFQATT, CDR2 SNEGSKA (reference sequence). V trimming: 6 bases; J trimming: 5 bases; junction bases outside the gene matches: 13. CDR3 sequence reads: CSANAVLAGDNEQYF. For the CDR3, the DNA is TGCAGTGCGAATGCTGTTCTAGCGGGAGATAACGAGCAGTACTTC.

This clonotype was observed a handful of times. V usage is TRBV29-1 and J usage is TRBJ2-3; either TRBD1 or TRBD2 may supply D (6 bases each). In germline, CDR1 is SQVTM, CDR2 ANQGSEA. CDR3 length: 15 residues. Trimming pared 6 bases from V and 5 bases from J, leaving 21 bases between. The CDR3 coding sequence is TGCAGCGTCCCCACTTCCGGGGGCTGGCAAGATACGCAGTATTTT. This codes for CSVPTSGGWQDTQYF.

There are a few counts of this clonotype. This CDR3 reads CASSTRWTSGGGVLAKNIQYF. CDR3 in DNA: TGTGCCAGCAGCACGAGATGGACTAGCGGAGGTGGTGTCTTAGCCAAAAACATTCAGTACTTC. The rearrangement joins TRBV21-1 to TRBJ2-4; the D call of TRBD2 is as the table states it, not checked on the DNA. TRBV21-1 is deemed a pseudogene. CDR3 size: 21 residues.

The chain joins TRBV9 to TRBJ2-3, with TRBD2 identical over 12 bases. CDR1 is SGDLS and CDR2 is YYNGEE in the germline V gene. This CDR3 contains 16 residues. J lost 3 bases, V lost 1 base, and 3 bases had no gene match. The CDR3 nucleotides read TGTGCCAGCAGCGTAAGGACTAGCGGGATAACAGATACGCAGTATTTT. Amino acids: CASSVRTSGITDTQYF.

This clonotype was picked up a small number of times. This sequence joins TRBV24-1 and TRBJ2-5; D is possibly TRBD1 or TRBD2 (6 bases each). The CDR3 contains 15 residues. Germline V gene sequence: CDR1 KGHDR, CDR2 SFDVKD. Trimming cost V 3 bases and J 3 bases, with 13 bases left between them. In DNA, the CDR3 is TGTGCCACCAGTGATGGTCGGGGGCTGGAAGAGACCCAGTACTTC. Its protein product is CATSDGRGLEETQYF.

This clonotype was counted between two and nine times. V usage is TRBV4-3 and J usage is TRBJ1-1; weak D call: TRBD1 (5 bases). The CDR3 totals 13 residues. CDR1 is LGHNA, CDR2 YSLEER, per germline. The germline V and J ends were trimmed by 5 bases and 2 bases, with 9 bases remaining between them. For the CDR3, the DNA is TGCGCCAGCAGCAGGGACGGAAACACTGAAGCTTTCTTT. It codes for CASSRDGNTEAFF.

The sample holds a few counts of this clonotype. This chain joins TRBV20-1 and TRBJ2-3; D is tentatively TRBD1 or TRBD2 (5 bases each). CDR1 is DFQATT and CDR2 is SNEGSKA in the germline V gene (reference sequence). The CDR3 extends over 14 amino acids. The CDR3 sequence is CGTSRGHGTDTQYF. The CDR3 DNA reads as TGCGGTACCAGTCGGGGCCATGGTACAGATACGCAGTATTTT.

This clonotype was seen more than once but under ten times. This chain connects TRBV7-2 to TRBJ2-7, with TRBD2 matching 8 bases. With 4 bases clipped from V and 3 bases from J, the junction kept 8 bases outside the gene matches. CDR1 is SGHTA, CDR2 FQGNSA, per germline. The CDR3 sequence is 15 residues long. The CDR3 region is CASSSGLASNYEQYF. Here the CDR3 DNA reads TGTGCCAGCAGCTCTGGACTAGCTTCGAACTACGAGCAGTACTTC.